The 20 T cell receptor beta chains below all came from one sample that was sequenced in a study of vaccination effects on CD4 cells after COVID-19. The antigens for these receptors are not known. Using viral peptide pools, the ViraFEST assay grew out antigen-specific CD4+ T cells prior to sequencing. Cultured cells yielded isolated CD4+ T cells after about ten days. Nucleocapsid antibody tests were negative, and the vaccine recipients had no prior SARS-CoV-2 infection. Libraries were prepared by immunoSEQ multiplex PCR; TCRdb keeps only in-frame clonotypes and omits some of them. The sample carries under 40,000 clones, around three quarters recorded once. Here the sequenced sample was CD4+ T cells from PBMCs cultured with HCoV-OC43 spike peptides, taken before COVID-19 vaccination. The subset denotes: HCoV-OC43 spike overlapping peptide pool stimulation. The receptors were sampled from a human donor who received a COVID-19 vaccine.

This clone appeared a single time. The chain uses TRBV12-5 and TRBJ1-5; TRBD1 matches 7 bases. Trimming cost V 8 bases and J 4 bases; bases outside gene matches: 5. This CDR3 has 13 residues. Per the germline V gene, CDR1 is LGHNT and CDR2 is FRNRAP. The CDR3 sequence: CASQGDPNQPQHF. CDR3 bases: TGTGCTAGTCAGGGGGACCCAAATCAGCCCCAGCATTTT.

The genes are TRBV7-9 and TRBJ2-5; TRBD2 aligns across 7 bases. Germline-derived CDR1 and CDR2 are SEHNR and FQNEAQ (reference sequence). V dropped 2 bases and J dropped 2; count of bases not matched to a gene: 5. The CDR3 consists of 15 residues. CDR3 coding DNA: TGTGCCAGCAGCTTACGAGCGGGGATGCAAGAGACCCAGTACTTC. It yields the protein CASSLRAGMQETQYF.

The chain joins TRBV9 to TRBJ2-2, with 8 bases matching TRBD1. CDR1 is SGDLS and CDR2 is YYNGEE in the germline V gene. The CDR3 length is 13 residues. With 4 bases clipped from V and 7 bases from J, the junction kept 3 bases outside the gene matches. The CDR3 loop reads CASSQGANGELFF. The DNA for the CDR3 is TGTGCCAGCAGCCAGGGGGCGAACGGGGAGCTGTTTTTT.

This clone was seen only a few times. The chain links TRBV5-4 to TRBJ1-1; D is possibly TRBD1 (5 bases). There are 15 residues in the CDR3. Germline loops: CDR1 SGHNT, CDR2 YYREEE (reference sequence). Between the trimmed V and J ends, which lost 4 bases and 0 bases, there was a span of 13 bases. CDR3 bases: TGTGCCAGCAGCCCGCTCCAGGGCATGAACACTGAAGCTTTCTTT. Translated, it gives CASSPLQGMNTEAFF. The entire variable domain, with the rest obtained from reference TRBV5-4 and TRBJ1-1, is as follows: ETGVTQSPTHLIKTRGQQVTLRCSSQSGHNTVSWYQQALGQGPQFIFQYYREEENGRGNFPPRFSGLQFPNYSSELNVNALELDDSALYLCASSPLQGMNTEAFFGQGTRLTVV.

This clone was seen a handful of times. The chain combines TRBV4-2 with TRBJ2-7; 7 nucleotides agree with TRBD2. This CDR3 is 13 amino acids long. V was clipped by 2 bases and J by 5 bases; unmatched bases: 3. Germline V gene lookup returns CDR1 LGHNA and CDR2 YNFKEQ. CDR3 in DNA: TGTGCCAGCAGCCAAAAGGGACTAAACGAGCAGTACTTC. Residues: CASSQKGLNEQYF.

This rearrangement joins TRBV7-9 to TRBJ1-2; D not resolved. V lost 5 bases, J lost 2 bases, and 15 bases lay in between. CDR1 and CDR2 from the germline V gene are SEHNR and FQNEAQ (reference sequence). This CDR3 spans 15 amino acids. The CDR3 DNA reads TGTGCCAGCAGCGATCCCGGGGAGACGAACTATGGCTACACCTTC. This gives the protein CASSDPGETNYGYTF.

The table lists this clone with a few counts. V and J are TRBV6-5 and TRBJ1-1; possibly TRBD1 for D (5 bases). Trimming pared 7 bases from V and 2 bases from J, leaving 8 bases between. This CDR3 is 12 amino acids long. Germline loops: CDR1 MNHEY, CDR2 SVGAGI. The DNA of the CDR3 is TGTGCCAGCATAGGGGTCAACACTGAAGCTTTCTTT. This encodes CASIGVNTEAFF.

In DNA, the CDR3 is TGTGCCAGCTCGAAAACAGGGGCCATGAACACTGAAGCTTTCTTT. It is translated as CASSKTGAMNTEAFF. The chain combines TRBV18 with TRBJ1-1; TRBD1 matches at 7 bases. V was pared by 6 bases and J by 0 bases, with 7 bases of the junction left unmatched. Germline V gives CDR1 KGHSH, CDR2 LQKENI. The CDR3 is 15 amino acids.

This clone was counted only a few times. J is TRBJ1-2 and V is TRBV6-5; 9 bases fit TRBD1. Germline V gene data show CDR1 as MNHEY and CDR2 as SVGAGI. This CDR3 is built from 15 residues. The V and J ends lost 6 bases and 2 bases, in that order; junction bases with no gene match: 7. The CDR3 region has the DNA TGTGCCAGCAGGCCTGACAGGGGGGGGAACTATGGCTACACCTTC. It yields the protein CASRPDRGGNYGYTF.

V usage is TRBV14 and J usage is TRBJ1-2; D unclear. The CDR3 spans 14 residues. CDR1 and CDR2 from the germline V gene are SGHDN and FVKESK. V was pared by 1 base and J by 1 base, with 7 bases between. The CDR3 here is CASSQGISNYGYTF. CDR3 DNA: TGTGCCAGCAGCCAAGGGATTAGTAACTATGGCTACACCTTC.

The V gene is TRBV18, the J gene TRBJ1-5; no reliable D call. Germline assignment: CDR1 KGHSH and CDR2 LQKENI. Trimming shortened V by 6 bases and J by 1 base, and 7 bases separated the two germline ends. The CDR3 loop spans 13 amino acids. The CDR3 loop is CASSDGSNQPQHF. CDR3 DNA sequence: TGTGCCAGCTCGGACGGAAGCAATCAGCCCCAGCATTTT. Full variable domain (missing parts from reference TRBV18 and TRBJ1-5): NAGVMQNPRHLVRRRGQEARLRCSPMKGHSHVYWYRQLPEEGLKFMVYLQKENIIDESGMPKERFSAEFPKEGPSILRIQQVVRGDSAAYFCASSDGSNQPQHFGDGTRLSIL.

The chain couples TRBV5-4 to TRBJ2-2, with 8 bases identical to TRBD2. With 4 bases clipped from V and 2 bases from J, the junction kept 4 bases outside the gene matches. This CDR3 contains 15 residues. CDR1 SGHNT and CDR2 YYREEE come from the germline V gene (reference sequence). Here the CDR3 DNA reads TGTGCCAGCAGCCATGGGACTAGAAACACCGGGGAGCTGTTTTTT. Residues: CASSHGTRNTGELFF.

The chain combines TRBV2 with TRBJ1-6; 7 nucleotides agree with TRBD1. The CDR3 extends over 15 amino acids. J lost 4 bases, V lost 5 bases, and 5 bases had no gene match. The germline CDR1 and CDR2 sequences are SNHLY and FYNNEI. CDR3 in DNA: TGTGCCAGCAGTAAAGGGGGCCTGTATAATTCACCCCTCCACTTT. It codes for CASSKGGLYNSPLHF. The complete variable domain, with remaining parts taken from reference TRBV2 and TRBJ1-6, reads EPEVTQTPSHQVTQMGQEVILRCVPISNHLYFYWYRQILGQKVEFLVSFYNNEISEKSEIFDDQFSVERPDGSNFTLKIRSTKLEDSAMYFCASSKGGLYNSPLHFGNGTRLTVT.

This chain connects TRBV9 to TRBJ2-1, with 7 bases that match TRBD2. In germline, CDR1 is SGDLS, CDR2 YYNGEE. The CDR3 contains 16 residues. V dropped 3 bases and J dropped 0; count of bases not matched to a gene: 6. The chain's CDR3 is CASSARAGSSYNEQFF. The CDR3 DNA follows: TGTGCCAGCAGCGCCCGAGCGGGGAGCTCCTACAATGAGCAGTTCTTC.

CDR3 sequence: CASSPDRVRYTF. The CDR3 DNA is TGTGCCAGCAGCCCTGACAGGGTTCGCTACACCTTC. This chain joins TRBV11-2 and TRBJ1-2; 7 positions match TRBD1. The CDR3 totals 12 residues. From germline, CDR1 is SGHAT and CDR2 FQNNGV. Trimming removed 5 bases from V and 9 bases from J; junction bases left unmatched: 6.

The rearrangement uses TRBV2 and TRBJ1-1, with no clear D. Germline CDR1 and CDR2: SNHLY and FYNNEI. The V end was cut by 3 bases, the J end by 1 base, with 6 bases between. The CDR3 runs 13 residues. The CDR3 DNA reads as TGTGCCAGCAGTGATGAGGGGAACACTGAAGCTTTCTTT. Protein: CASSDEGNTEAFF.

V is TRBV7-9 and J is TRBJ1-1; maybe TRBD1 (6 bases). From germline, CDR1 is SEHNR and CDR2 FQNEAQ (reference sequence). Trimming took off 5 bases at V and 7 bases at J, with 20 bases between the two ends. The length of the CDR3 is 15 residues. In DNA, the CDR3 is TGTGCCAGCAGCCTCCAAGGGGGGGCGATGATTGAAGCTTTCTTT. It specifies CASSLQGGAMIEAFF.

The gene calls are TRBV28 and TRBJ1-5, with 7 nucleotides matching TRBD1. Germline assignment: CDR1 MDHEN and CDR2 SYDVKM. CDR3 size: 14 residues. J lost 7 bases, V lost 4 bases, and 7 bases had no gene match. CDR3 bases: TGTGCCAGCAGTTCGGGACAGCTATTACAGCCCCAGCATTTT. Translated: CASSSGQLLQPQHF.

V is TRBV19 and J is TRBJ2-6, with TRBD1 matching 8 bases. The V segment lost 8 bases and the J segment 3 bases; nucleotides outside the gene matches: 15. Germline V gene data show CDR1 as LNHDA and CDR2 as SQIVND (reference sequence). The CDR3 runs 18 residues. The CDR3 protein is CASSQGGQGAVGANVLTF. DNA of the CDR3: TGTGCCAGTTCCCAAGGGGGGCAGGGGGCTGTTGGGGCCAACGTCCTGACTTTC.

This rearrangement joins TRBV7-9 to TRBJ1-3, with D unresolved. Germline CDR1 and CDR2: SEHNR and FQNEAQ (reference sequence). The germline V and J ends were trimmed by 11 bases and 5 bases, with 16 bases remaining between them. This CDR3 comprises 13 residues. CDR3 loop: CAGSRDDRNTIYF. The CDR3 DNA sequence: TGTGCCGGCTCCCGGGATGATAGAAACACCATATATTTT.